This TCR beta chain was captured by sequencing in a study of shared clonotypes between healthy human individuals. Broader study findings: The sole specimen, blood, was sampled, and tissue repertoires likely differ.

In regard to this clone: Its antigen is currently unknown.

Unsorted PBMC DNA was run through sequencing on ten immunoSEQ deep assay plates. Clones were sequenced by immunoSEQ multiplex PCR, and TCRdb holds only the in-frame ones, with some missing. The table records hundreds of thousands of clones, 75% to 80% of them present only once. This CDR3 has 14 residues. Germline CDR1 and CDR2: SEHNR and FQNEAQ (reference sequence). Trimming shortened V by 1 base and J by 4 bases, and 8 bases separated the two germline ends. Adults of Caucasian background living in Nashville, Tennessee made up all donors. The source is a woman aged 40 to 55 in good health. Some clones in this sample may be carry-over from other donors' samples. The chain recombines TRBV7-9 with TRBJ1-5; tentative D call: TRBD1 (5 bases). Material for sequencing was PBMCs. CDR3 in DNA: TGTGCCAGCAGCTTAGGGGGCCTGAATCAGCCCCAGCATTTT. Its protein product is CASSLGGLNQPQHF.